This TCR beta chain was captured by sequencing in a study of blood T cell repertoires in COVID-19. Study as a whole: T cells, B-cell-depleted T cells, or PBMCs provided the cDNA or gDNA that served as material.

TCRdb keeps only in-frame clones here, not all; method: immunoSEQ multiplex PCR. The sample holds 180,000 or so clones; approximately 84% are singletons and the top ten take 7.5%. Cohorts were assigned according to the clinical history that participants reported. Trimming removed 11 bases from V and 0 bases from J, with 10 bases in between. Germline lookup yields CDR1 SNHLY and CDR2 FYNNEI. CDR3 length: 13 amino acids. Material for sequencing was PBMCs or T cells enriched from blood (not recorded which). The chain links TRBV2 to TRBJ1-4; D is undetermined. This clonotype was sampled from a man in his forties or fifties who had recovered from COVID-19. DNA for the CDR3: TGTGCCCGGAACACAGCAACTAATGAAAAACTGTTTTTT. As protein: CARNTATNEKLFF.